This T cell receptor beta chain was sequenced for a study of memory CD4+ T cells and cytomegalovirus serostatus. At the level of the study: Of the healthy Belgian adults, 9 or 10 were CMV seropositive and 24 seronegative.

With V trimmed by 7 bases and J by 0 bases, 7 bases remained unmatched. Germline V gene sequence: CDR1 SGHRS, CDR2 YFSETQ. This CDR3 comprises 15 residues. Assay: immunoSEQ multiplex PCR; the TCRdb copy retains only in-frame clones and omits some. The sample lists 40,000 to 50,000 clones, approximately 74% occurring once. The sort gate was single viable CD3+CD4+CD8-CD45RO+ cells for memory CD4+ T cells. Donors' CMV status reflects serum IgG against pp150, pp28, p38, p52. To note about this clone: Antigen: not known.

General observations from the study: Median bootstrapped AUC for CMV status was approximately 0.96 originally, just under 0.93 US-trained. 67 of 164 known CMV-associated TCRbeta sequences appeared in CD4+ memory.

This sequence was found in an adult in good health and CMV-seropositive. Sequencing was done on a sample of memory CD4+ T cells from blood. The J gene is TRBJ2-3, the V gene TRBV5-1, with 8 positions matching TRBD2. CDR3 protein: CASGGLADSTDTQYF. Here the CDR3 DNA reads TGCGCCAGCGGCGGACTAGCTGATAGCACAGATACGCAGTATTTT.